This T cell receptor beta chain was found in a study of T cell responses to AZD1222 COVID-19 vaccine. Background on the study: Pooling was applied to second doses at about 4 or about 12 weeks. Points from the study as a whole: Donors were chiefly white British, with a greater number of females, and clonal diversity was perhaps underestimated. The span of vaccine-associated CD4 TCRs extended across spike, with dominance at 160-218 and 743-854.

Details on this clone: Its cognate antigen is unknown.

Repertoires were generated with immunoSEQ multiplex PCR, while TCRdb's copy carries only in-frame clones and drops some. The sample lists approximately 150,000 clones; over 90% were seen once. This CDR3 is 12 amino acids long. Trimming cost V 5 bases and J 4 bases, with 10 bases left between them. Germline lookup yields CDR1 GTSNPN and CDR2 SVGIG (reference sequence). The receptor comes from an adult in good health. The chain is built from TRBV30 and TRBJ2-3; D call uncertain. The specimen comprised peripheral blood, sampled on day 0 of AZD1222 vaccination. CDR3 coding DNA: TGTGCCTGGGGGCCTGGATCAGATACGCAGTATTTT. Its translation: CAWGPGSDTQYF.